These 20 T cell receptor beta chains were all obtained from the same sample, sequenced in a study of siplizumab effects on memory and regulatory T cells. Generated by immunoSEQ multiplex PCR, the TCRdb table keeps only in-frame clones and is missing some. In the table there are roughly 100,000 clones, about 92% of which are singletons. The sequencing input was CD4+ T cells sorted from blood. Receptor source: a human donor in good health.

The V and J genes are TRBV12-5 and TRBJ1-4; perhaps TRBD1 as D (6 bases). V shed 5 bases and J shed 0 bases, with 13 bases lying between them. The V gene's germline CDR1 is LGHNT and CDR2 FRNRAP. The CDR3 extends over 16 amino acids. This CDR3 reads CASGPDRFATNEKLFF. The CDR3 nucleotides are TGTGCTAGTGGTCCCGACAGGTTTGCAACTAATGAAAAACTGTTTTTT. The full variable domain, with the rest looked up from reference TRBV12-5 and TRBJ1-4, is DARVTQTPRHKVTEMGQEVTMRCQPILGHNTVFWYRQTMMQGLELLAYFRNRAPLDDSGMPKDRFSAEMPDATLATLKIQPSEPRDSAVYFCASGPDRFATNEKLFFGSGTQLSVL.

This chain joins TRBV4-1 and TRBJ2-1; 7 bases are shared with TRBD2. The length of the CDR3 is 16 residues. With V trimmed by 4 bases and J by 4 bases, 10 bases remained unmatched. Germline values: CDR1 MGHRA, CDR2 YSYEKL. The CDR3 loop is CASSPQVGGEYNEQFF. In nucleotides, the CDR3 is TGCGCCAGCAGCCCCCAGGTGGGGGGGGAGTACAATGAGCAGTTCTTC.

J is TRBJ1-2 and V is TRBV2; TRBD1 is a possible D gene (6 bases). The CDR3 spans 12 residues. Trimming stripped 5 bases from V and 7 bases from J, with 11 bases between. The germline gives CDR1 SNHLY, CDR2 FYNNEI. This CDR3 is CASSLGGIGYTF. CDR3 bases: TGTGCCAGCAGTTTAGGGGGAATTGGCTACACCTTC.

This clone has a single count. V usage is TRBV29-1 and J usage is TRBJ2-5; D possibly uses TRBD1 or TRBD2 (5 bases each). CDR3 size: 13 residues. CDR1 is SQVTM and CDR2 is ANQGSEA in the germline V gene. The V end was cut by 6 bases, the J end by 11 bases, with 22 bases between. The CDR3 loop reads CSVPGRLGLEQYF. CDR3 sequence (DNA): TGCAGCGTGCCGGGGCGCTTGGGGTTGGAGCAGTACTTC.

This chain connects TRBV4-3 to TRBJ2-7; TRBD2 agrees at 15 bases. The CDR3 contains 20 residues. Trimming removed 0 bases from V and 2 bases from J; junction bases left unmatched: 11. The V gene's germline CDR1 is LGHNA and CDR2 YSLEER. The CDR3 reads CASSQEPGTSGRIPPYEQYF. The CDR3 nucleotides are TGCGCCAGCAGCCAAGAACCCGGGACTAGCGGGAGGATACCCCCCTACGAGCAGTACTTC.

This chain uses TRBV12-5 with TRBJ1-2; D uncertain. Germline V gene data show CDR1 as LGHNT and CDR2 as FRNRAP. The length of the CDR3 is 14 residues. Trimming took off 5 bases at V and 4 bases at J, with 14 bases between the two ends. The DNA for the CDR3 is TGTGCTAGTGGTGCGGACCGACCCGTCTATGGCTACACCTTC. Translating gives CASGADRPVYGYTF.

The genes are TRBV11-3 and TRBJ2-3; D is unclear. The germline V gene encodes CDR1 SGHNT and CDR2 YENEEA. V lost 6 bases, J lost 0 bases, and 7 bases lay in between. The CDR3 has 13 residues. CDR3 DNA sequence: TGTGCCAGCAGGTGGGCTAGCACAGATACGCAGTATTTT. It translates to CASRWASTDTQYF. Drawing the rest from reference TRBV11-3 and TRBJ2-3, the complete variable domain is EAGVVQSPRYKIIEKKQPVAFWCNPISGHNTLYWYLQNLGQGPELLIRYENEEAVDDSQLPKDRFSAERLKGVDSTLKIQPAELGDSAVYLCASRWASTDTQYFGPGTRLTVL.

The genes are TRBV9 and TRBJ1-1; D uncertain. The CDR3 runs 13 residues. Germline V gene lookup returns CDR1 SGDLS and CDR2 YYNGEE. Between the trimmed V and J ends, which lost 3 bases and 2 bases, there was a span of 8 bases. The CDR3 DNA sequence: TGTGCCAGCAGCGAGAAGGGAAACACTGAAGCTTTCTTT. Amino acids: CASSEKGNTEAFF.

This chain joins TRBV5-1 and TRBJ1-3, with TRBD1 matching over 8 bases. Germline CDR1 reads SGHRS; CDR2 reads YFSETQ. The CDR3 spans 15 residues. The V and J ends lost 4 bases and 0 bases, in that order; junction bases with no gene match: 3. CDR3 coding DNA: TGCGCCAGCAGCGGACAGGGTTACTCTGGAAACACCATATATTTT. Translating gives CASSGQGYSGNTIYF. Variable domain in full (rest from reference TRBV5-1 and TRBJ1-3): KAGVTQTPRYLIKTRGQQVTLSCSPISGHRSVSWYQQTPGQGLQFLFEYFSETQRNKGNFPGRFSGRQFSNSRSEMNVSTLELGDSALYLCASSGQGYSGNTIYFGEGSWLTVV.

In its sample, this clone was seen once. This chain uses TRBV2 with TRBJ2-5, with TRBD1 as a possible D gene (5 bases). Trimming pared 8 bases from V and 2 bases from J, leaving 12 bases between. Germline CDR1 reads SNHLY; CDR2 reads FYNNEI. The CDR3 consists of 13 residues. CDR3 DNA: TGTGCCAGCGAGAACAGGATTCAAGAGACCCAGTACTTC. Protein sequence: CASENRIQETQYF.

The rearrangement joins TRBV7-2 to TRBJ2-1, with D hard to call. Germline CDR1 reads SGHTA; CDR2 reads FQGNSA. This CDR3 is built from 11 residues. V was pared by 5 bases and J by 10 bases, with 9 bases between. The CDR3 region is CASSLNWEQFF. CDR3 bases: TGTGCCAGCAGCCTAAATTGGGAGCAGTTCTTC.

The chain employs TRBV18 and TRBJ1-1, with 9 bases identical to TRBD1. Germline V gene lookup returns CDR1 KGHSH and CDR2 LQKENI. The J segment lost 2 bases and the V segment lost 5 bases, leaving 6 bases of the junction unmatched. The CDR3 sequence is 15 residues long. Written as DNA, the CDR3 is TGTGCCAGCTCAGGGACAGGGTTTGGCAACACTGAAGCTTTCTTT. Translation gives CASSGTGFGNTEAFF.

The chain recombines TRBV7-8 with TRBJ1-1; 7 bases are a match to TRBD1. Trimming took 5 bases from V and 3 from J; bases not matched to a gene: 6. The CDR3 contains 14 residues. In germline, CDR1 is SGHVS, CDR2 FQNEAQ. CDR3 amino acids: CASSTRGGDTEAFF. Written as DNA, the CDR3 is TGTGCCAGCAGCACCAGGGGGGGGGACACTGAAGCTTTCTTT.

The V and J genes are TRBV5-6 and TRBJ2-5; TRBD2 aligns across 7 bases. The CDR3 consists of 17 residues. Trimming cost V 2 bases and J 0 bases; bases outside gene matches: 10. Germline V gives CDR1 SGHDT, CDR2 YYEEEE. CDR3 sequence reads: CASSFRLAKGNQETQYF. In DNA, the CDR3 is TGTGCCAGCAGCTTTAGACTAGCCAAAGGAAACCAAGAGACCCAGTACTTC.

The V call is TRBV4-2, the J call TRBJ2-7; TRBD2 matches 9 bases. Germline CDR1 LGHNA, CDR2 YNFKEQ. The trim removed 1 base at V and 1 base at J, leaving 2 bases unmatched. The CDR3 has 15 amino acids. Here the CDR3 reads CASSQASGASYEQYF. In nucleotides, the CDR3 is TGTGCCAGCAGCCAAGCTAGCGGGGCTTCCTACGAGCAGTACTTC.

The chain combines TRBV27 with TRBJ2-7; TRBD1 aligns across 10 bases. The germline CDR1 and CDR2 sequences are MNHEY and SMNVEV (reference sequence). This CDR3 spans 13 amino acids. J gave up 3 bases and V 7 bases, and 3 bases lay outside the gene matches. CDR3 DNA sequence: TGTGCCAGCACTCGGACAGGGGGCTACGAGCAGTACTTC. Translated, it gives CASTRTGGYEQYF.

The CDR3 spells CASSHTSGTGANVLTF. The DNA of the CDR3 is TGCGCCAGCAGCCACACTAGCGGGACTGGGGCCAACGTCCTGACTTTC. This sequence joins TRBV4-1 and TRBJ2-6; 10 bases match TRBD2. The germline V gene has CDR1 MGHRA and CDR2 YSYEKL. With V trimmed by 3 bases and J by 2 bases, 1 base remained unmatched. This CDR3 has 16 amino acids.

The chain employs TRBV19 and TRBJ1-1; possibly TRBD1 for D (5 bases). The CDR3 has 13 residues. CDR1 and CDR2 from the germline V gene are LNHDA and SQIVND (reference sequence). Trimming took off 5 bases at V and 5 bases at J, with 12 bases between the two ends. In DNA form, the CDR3 reads TGTGCCAGTAGTTCCACCCGGGGGACTGAAGCTTTCTTT. It specifies CASSSTRGTEAFF.

The chain carries TRBV5-4 and TRBJ2-3; possibly TRBD2 for D (6 bases). The CDR3 is made up of 16 amino acids. V was clipped by 5 bases and J by 0 bases, with 16 bases between them. Germline lookup yields CDR1 SGHNT and CDR2 YYREEE (reference sequence). CDR3 protein: CASSPGTSLSTDTQYF. As DNA, the CDR3 is TGTGCCAGCAGTCCGGGGACTTCCCTAAGCACAGATACGCAGTATTTT.

J is TRBJ1-2 and V is TRBV5-6; D possibly corresponds to TRBD1 (5 bases). Trimming removed 6 bases from V and 5 bases from J, with 14 bases in between. The CDR3 consists of 13 residues. Germline assignment: CDR1 SGHDT and CDR2 YYEEEE. CDR3 in amino acids: CASIVTGGYGYTF. CDR3 nucleotides: TGTGCCAGCATCGTAACAGGCGGTTATGGCTACACCTTC.